This TCR beta chain is drawn from a study of blood T cell repertoires in COVID-19. Study-wide background: The samples span acute and convalescent COVID-19 from the United States, Italy and Spain. Nucleic acid was either cDNA or gDNA, and it came from T cells, B-cell-depleted T cells, or PBMCs.

The method was immunoSEQ multiplex PCR; TCRdb's version includes in-frame clones alone and lacks a portion of them. This table holds a few hundred thousand clones, about 81% found once. Turning to this clone: One end of the junction is discordant with germline, which a read error may explain.

Specimen: PBMCs or T cells enriched from blood (not recorded which). The TCR originated in a man younger than 45 with acute COVID-19.

The CDR3 reads CASSAGVNEKLFF. The CDR3 DNA is TGTGCCAGCAGCGCGGGGGTTAATGAAAAACTGTTTTTT. The rearrangement links TRBV5-1 to TRBJ1-4; maybe TRBD1 (5 bases). Per germline, CDR1 SGHRS and CDR2 YFSETQ. The CDR3 has 13 residues.